The rows below give T cell receptor beta chains drawn from one sample of a study of blood T cell repertoires in COVID-19. The protocol was immunoSEQ multiplex PCR, while the TCRdb copy is restricted to in-frame clones and leaves out a portion. The repertoire holds 170,000 or so clones, with 75% to 90% as singletons. Sequencing was performed on PBMCs or T cells enriched from blood (not recorded which). Receptors were obtained from a man aged 35-49 years who had recovered from COVID-19. Both conserved end residues are trimmed from each CDR3.

11,TRBV18,ASSPDRNYGYT
12,TRBV3-1/TRBV3-2,ASSQKGQGAEAF
12,TRBV5-1,ASSSEESSYGYT
10,TRBV29-1,SVAGILYEQF
10,TRBV3-1/TRBV3-2,ASSQDHQGAF
14,TRBV5-4,ASSGRDSQTTDTQY
8,TRBV29-1,SHGSNEQF
13,TRBV5-1,ASSFTGEPHYGYT
15,TRBV15,ATSSPGHGGLMNEQF
14,TRBV9,ASSVEGAGAYNEQF
12,TRBV9,ASSLSNGQDEQY
17,TRBV7-2,ASSSKPGTSGRGFETQY
10,TRBV30,AWSVLGNGYT
10,TRBV7-2,ASSSTRVEQY
15,TRBV4-2,ASSQPSGPGGGNEQF
12,TRBV3-1/TRBV3-2,ASSYTSGSYEQY
15,TRBV7-9,ASSPPPRLAIYNEQF
11,TRBV4-1,ASSQGGRTEQY
13,TRBV10-3,AISEELESTDTQY
11,TRBV27,ASSVKRGNTIY
12,TRBV2,ASSQNRGMTEAF
9,TRBV27,ASSFSGRKY
12,TRBV28,ASSLGTETHGYT
13,TRBV7-9,ASSPNRGIGYEQY
12,TRBV3-1/TRBV3-2,ASTMTGVTDTQY
13,TRBV9,ASSAGTSLYTEAF
13,TRBV6-5,ASSIQGASNQPQH
14,TRBV3-1/TRBV3-2,ASSQDLGLRTDTQY
13,TRBV5-4,ASSLRDREGHEQF
13,TRBV25-1,ASSASTGEGEKLF
14,TRBV5-1,ASSLGGVGWEYEQY
13,TRBV5-1,ASSLERVSNQPQH
13,TRBV27,ASSLRTGGNSPLH
12,TRBV10-1,ASSETNRAGEQF
11,TRBV6-1,ASSEATNSEQY
14,TRBV7-2,ASSLGGQGRSHGYT
14,TRBV13,ASSLEVRGPYNEQF
12,TRBV14,ASSLRGNNSPLH
12,TRBV28,ASILGQLNTEAF
13,TRBV6-2/TRBV6-3,ASSYTAGGPETQY
13,TRBV6-5,ASSYSQHGVYGYT
12,TRBV7-2,ASSSRDSSYEQY
12,TRBV7-9,ASSLIVSDTEQY
13,TRBV28,ASMLLRGDGYGYT
12,TRBV5-4,ASSLSGANEKLF
9,TRBV29-1,SELTGGGYT
12,TRBV11-2,ASSIEGGNQPQH
10,TRBV29-1,SVAGQGYGYT
15,TRBV5-4,ASSPRTGTSGNNEQF
12,TRBV4-2,ASSQEGDRAGYT
17,TRBV19,ASSIVPSGGASGQETQY